This entry describes one T cell receptor beta chain. The specificity of this receptor is unknown. Nothing much larger sits one base from this clone, and base qualities are not available. The cohort comprised around 700 healthy bone marrow donors. All cohort members were sampled while nominally healthy, although unrecorded immune exposures were likely present. The donor tested CMV seropositive and was one of the 289 seropositive cohort members. A peripheral blood sample was collected from each donor, and TCR beta sequencing was performed on peripheral blood mononuclear cells. The Qiagen DNeasy Blood Extraction Kit was used to extract genomic DNA from the blood cell samples. This sample is drawn from a study of cytomegalovirus exposure and HLA in healthy donors (dated by TCRdb to 2015 to 2018). For the study in its entirety: In an earlier analysis of about 560 of the donors, around 300 Gb of sequence data and approximately 120 million unique TCR beta sequences from roughly 200 million T cells were reported. Approximately 310 gigabases of sequencing data and approximately 84 million unique TCR sequences were included in an early release covering 500 to 750 HLA-typed donors. Of the roughly 400 genotyped donors, approximately 83% fell in the genetic ancestry cluster associated with self-reported Caucasian donors. The study was designed to test whether signatures of past pathogen exposure could be identified by cataloging public T cell receptors. The study profiled the T cell repertoires of fewer than 850 subjects by immunosequencing and related them to cytomegalovirus serostatus. Along with the approximately 700-subject first cohort, a separate validation cohort of over a hundred different subjects was used. To predict cytomegalovirus infection status, the study brought together high-throughput TCR immunosequencing, statistical association of individual TCRs with disease status, and machine learning. To study patterns of TCR occurrence, a later analysis re-analyzed previously published TCR beta repertoires from around 700 donors and added high-resolution HLA genotyping. In the later analysis, no new phenotypic data were used to find candidate immune exposures; instead, reliance was placed on TCR beta sequences and their occurrence across donors. An earlier analysis of several hundred of the donors used high-throughput TCR beta sequencing to judge whether each TCR beta V gene segment behaved as functional or pseudogenic. Alongside the repertoire data, information on donor age, sex, ethnicity and CMV serostatus was compiled. Genome-wide SNP genotypes for about 55% of the roughly 670 donors were used in a later genetic analysis, which treated that subset as a discovery cohort. All discovery cohort repertoires had been generated on a single sequencing platform. Both class I and class II loci were covered by HLA typing, at four-digit resolution. Typing coverage varied by locus: roughly 620-640 donors for A, B, C, DRB1 and DQB1; roughly 520 for DQA1; approximately 610 for DPA1; under 490 for DPB1. A handful of DR-DQ haplotypes were handled as single units for association and clustering because linkage in the cohort was strong. Among about 370 genotyped donors of the cohort, an average of roughly 230,000 unique TCR beta nucleotide sequences was sequenced per donor, of which about 18% were non-productive. Points the paper makes about the study in general: Cytomegalovirus status was reported to be diagnosed by the classifier with high specificity and sensitivity in both the original and validation cohorts. Immune exposure information for the cohort was limited to CMV serostatus. Compared with equally common non-associated chains, HLA-associated TCR beta chains in a later analysis were more clonally expanded and had lower generation probabilities. Compared with the approximately 720-donor mean, donors in an Asian-associated ancestry cluster had fewer N-insertions in productive TCRs, according to a later genetic analysis. Only TCR beta chains were sequenced in this cohort, and the absence of alpha or paired-chain data limited detectable features. In a later analysis, TCR association rates were found to vary across HLA loci, with the most associated TCRs seen for DRB1 alleles and the fewest for HLA-C alleles. The study gave a list of about 170 TCR beta chains associated with cytomegalovirus. A cluster of highly shared sequence variants was judged likely to represent a technical artifact of the sequencing pipeline. A later analysis associated 17,000 or so TCR beta sequences with specific HLA alleles at a false discovery rate of 0.05. Because counts were too low, 15 or so rarely observed V segments, including chromosome 9 orphons, were excluded from the earlier analysis of a few hundred of the donors. Correlated functional status among segregating V segments might be attributable to linkage disequilibrium, but an unknown experimental factor could not be ruled out. In an earlier analysis of some 540 of the donors, most TCR beta V segments appeared in productive rearrangements about 87% or about 30% of the time, broadly matching IMGT annotations. Because some donors lacked HLA typing at each locus, the association tests relied only on the typed subset. In vitro tests confirmed that three of the cytomegalovirus-associated TCR beta chains recognize cytomegalovirus antigens. Strong co-occurrence of HLA alleles, especially DR and DQ, made assigning TCR associations to individual alleles difficult. Because the 87-base-pair reads could not distinguish some IMGT-functional V segments, including TRBV6-2 and TRBV6-3, those segments were excluded. A further reported finding was that TCR beta sequences accurately predicted the HLA-A and HLA-B alleles for most subjects in the first cohort. According to a later analysis, parvovirus B19, influenza, CMV and Epstein-Barr virus appeared linked to several top co-occurrence clusters. An association between a missense DCLRE1C variant and V-gene and J-gene trimming of TCR beta chains was found in a later genetic analysis and replicated in an independent cohort. Across donors, most TCR sequences were observed very rarely, whereas some public TCRs were present in many individuals. Most CMV-associated TCR beta chains appeared to be HLA-restricted in a later analysis, and the HLA associations seemed to be driven largely by CMV exposure. Sequencing depth was assumed to be roughly uniform across donors in the presence/absence analyses, though that assumption may not hold. It was suggested by the authors that the approach could potentially be generalized to other disease states and immunological phenotypes.

Preparation of the library involved the immunoSEQ multiplex PCR assay. The multiplex PCR relied on a mix of 60 forward primers for TCR Vbeta segments and 13 reverse primers for TCR Jbeta segments. The CDR3 region of rearranged TCR beta genes was amplified from genomic DNA with a multiplex PCR assay. The amplified TCR beta libraries were sequenced on the Illumina HiSeq System as 87-base-pair reads. On the authors' methods: Across the 670 or so repertoires, a later analysis counted tens of millions of unique TCR beta chains, 9.5 million to 13 million of which were shared by at least two donors. Raw reads were error-corrected and collapsed into unique sequences with a nearest-neighbor algorithm that merged closely related sequences to remove PCR and sequencing errors. CDR3 sequences were aligned to IMGT reference sequences to assign V, D and J gene segments. For a sequence to be retained, at least a six-nucleotide match to both a V gene segment and a J gene segment was required. Rearrangements were classified as productive when the CDR3 lacked stop codons and remained in frame with V and J, and all other rearrangements were classified as non-productive. Following IMGT convention, CDR3 was defined as the stretch from the second conserved V-encoded cysteine up to the conserved J-encoded phenylalanine. The earlier analysis of 500 to 600 of the donors excluded sequences that lacked an unambiguous match to a single V gene segment. In an earlier analysis of several hundred of the donors, V segments were called functional above 56.7% productive rearrangements and were called segregating when the between-donor standard deviation exceeded 5%. A statistical classification framework was developed to diagnose cytomegalovirus status using the catalog of TCR beta chain sequences. In a later analysis, V and J genes were assigned by comparing TCR nucleotide sequences against IMGT/GENE-DB human TR gene sequences. In a later analysis, CDR3 sequences and most-parsimonious VDJ recombination scenarios were assigned using the TCRdist pipeline. In a later analysis, each TCR beta chain was defined by its CDR3 amino acid sequence together with its V-gene family, and reads without a unique V-gene family were excluded. In a later analysis, fewer than 650 highly shared, low-generation-probability nucleotide sequences were removed to address suspected cross-contamination and a sequencing artifact. In a later analysis, a clonal expansion index for each public chain was calculated from normalized within-repertoire ranks of inferred template counts. In a later analysis, generation probabilities were computed using a VDJ recombination model fitted to out-of-frame rearrangements, and the results were checked against IGoR. In a later analysis, hypergeometric tests were used to score TCR-TCR, TCR-HLA and TCR-CMV co-occurrence, with a repertoire-size bias correction applied to TCR pairs. To estimate false discovery rates, a later analysis permuted the HLA or CMV assignments 20 times. A later analysis grouped co-occurring TCRs with DBSCAN, adding TCRdist sequence similarity when clustering within HLA-allele-positive subsets. Co-occurrence clustering excluded repertoires with fewer than 30,000 or more than 120,000 public chains, plus five with anomalous nucleotide sharing. The immuneACCESS repertoire file appears here via TCRdb, limited to in-frame rearrangements. These files lack a portion of the clones; in checked studies, under half of the deficit traces to unresolved V genes, and the cause of the others is not known. That table is the source of V, J and clone size, and D and trimming were worked out from the DNA. The table for this sample lists nearly 70,000 clones; 65% to 75% of them were counted only once. The top ten constitute around 10% of the sample.

CDR1 is given as GTSNPN and CDR2 as SVGIG, both from the germline V gene (reference sequence). The CDR3 contains 15 residues, cysteine and phenylalanine counted. Left in the record is the CDR3 DNA by itself, 45 bases read in frame from the first base. V gives up 8 bases and J gives up 2 bases, and the segment between their germline ends measures 20 bases. Input material: PBMCs. This sequence originates from a woman aged 55-69 years in good health and CMV-seropositive. Recombination connected TRBV30 to TRBJ2-3, with TRBD2 perhaps the D gene, on 7 matching bases. The CDR3 here reads CASSLDGGHTDTQYF. The nucleotides are TGTGCCAGCTCCCTCGACGGGGGGCACACAGATACGCAGTATTTT.